Here is one T cell receptor beta chain with its context. As yet, its antigen is unknown. TCR beta from blood CD8+ and CD4+ T cells was sequenced. While CD8+ and CD4+ T cells were isolated negatively, TEMRA cells were enriched by FACS. Losses at the gene ends were 8 bases for V and 4 bases for J; bases not matched to a gene: 7. CDR1 is SNHLY and CDR2 is FYNNEI in the germline V gene. This CDR3 spans 13 amino acids. This record belongs to a study of CD8 T cells in Susac syndrome. Study-wide results and caveats: It was acknowledged in the study that its TCR sequencing and HLA analysis involved a relatively small number of individuals.

The authors reverse transcribed roughly 0.5 to 1 ug RNA with random hexamers. Amplification of TCR beta CDR3 spanned 54 Vbeta and 13 Jbeta via immunoSEQ multiplex PCR. From the immunoSEQ multiplex PCR reads, TCRdb called clonotypes with MiXCR, one entry per CDR3 protein. The table has around 180,000 distinct CDR3 sequences, more than 90% seen once; the top ten hold around 0.09%. The rearrangement joins TRBV2 to TRBJ1-2, with TRBD1 identical over 7 bases. The sample comprised CD4+ T cells from PBMCs. This clonotype was sampled from a human donor with multiple sclerosis. CDR3 sequence (DNA): TGTGCCAGCTTGACGGACAGGCTCTATGGCTACACCTTC. Translating gives CASLTDRLYGYTF.